This T cell receptor (beta chain) was captured in a study of response to subunit inactivated influenza vaccine. There are 11 residues in the CDR3. The germline CDR1 and CDR2 sequences are DFQATT and SNEGSKA (reference sequence). V was trimmed by 6 bases and J by 7 bases, leaving 12 bases between them. TCRdb recomputed calls from the RT-PCR reads with MiXCR, one row per CDR3 protein. The data hold some 500,000 distinct CDR3 sequences, with more than 15% observed a single time. This chain connects TRBV20-1 to TRBJ2-5; D is perhaps TRBD2 (5 bases). Sequenced here: CD4+ T cells sorted from PBMCs, sampled around 25 months after vaccination. The source is a man between 50 and 70 years old who received an inactivated influenza vaccine. The CDR3 spells CSATREGTQYF. The CDR3 DNA reads TGCAGTGCCACTCGCGAGGGGACCCAGTACTTC.